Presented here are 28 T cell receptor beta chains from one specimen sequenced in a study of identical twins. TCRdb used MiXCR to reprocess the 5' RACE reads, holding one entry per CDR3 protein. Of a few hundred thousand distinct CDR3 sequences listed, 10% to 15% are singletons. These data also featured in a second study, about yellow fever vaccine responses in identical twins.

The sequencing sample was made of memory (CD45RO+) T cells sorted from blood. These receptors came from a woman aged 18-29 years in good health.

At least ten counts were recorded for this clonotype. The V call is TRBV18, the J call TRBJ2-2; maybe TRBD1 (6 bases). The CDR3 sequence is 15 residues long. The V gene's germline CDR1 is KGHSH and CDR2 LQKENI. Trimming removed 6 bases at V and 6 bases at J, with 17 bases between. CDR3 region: CASSATQQGSGELFF. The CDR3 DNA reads TGTGCCAGCTCGGCCACCCAGCAGGGGTCCGGGGAGCTGTTTTTT.

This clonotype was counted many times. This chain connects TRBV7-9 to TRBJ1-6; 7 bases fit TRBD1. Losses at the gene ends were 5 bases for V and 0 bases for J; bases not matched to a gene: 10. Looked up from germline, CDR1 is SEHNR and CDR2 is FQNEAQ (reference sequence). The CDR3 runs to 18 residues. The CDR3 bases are TGTGCCAGCAGCATACCTGCGACAGGGAGCTCCTATAATTCACCCCTCCACTTT. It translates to CASSIPATGSSYNSPLHF. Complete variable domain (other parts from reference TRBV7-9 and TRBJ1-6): DTGVSQNPRHKITKRGQNVTFRCDPISEHNRLYWYRQTLGQGPEFLTYFQNEAQLEKSRLLSDRFSAERPKGSFSTLEIQRTEQGDSAMYLCASSIPATGSSYNSPLHFGNGTRLTVT.

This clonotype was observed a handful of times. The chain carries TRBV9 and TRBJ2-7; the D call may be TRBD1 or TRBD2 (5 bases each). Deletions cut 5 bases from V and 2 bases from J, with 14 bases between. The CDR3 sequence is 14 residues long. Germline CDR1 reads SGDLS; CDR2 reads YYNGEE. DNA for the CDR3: TGTGCCAGCAGTCGGGACCTTCCTACCTACGAGCAGTACTTC. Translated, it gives CASSRDLPTYEQYF. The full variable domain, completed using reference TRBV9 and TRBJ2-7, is DSGVTQTPKHLITATGQRVTLRCSPRSGDLSVYWYQQSLDQGLQFLIQYYNGEERAKGNILERFSAQQFPDLHSELNLSSLELGDSALYFCASSRDLPTYEQYFGPGTRLTVT.

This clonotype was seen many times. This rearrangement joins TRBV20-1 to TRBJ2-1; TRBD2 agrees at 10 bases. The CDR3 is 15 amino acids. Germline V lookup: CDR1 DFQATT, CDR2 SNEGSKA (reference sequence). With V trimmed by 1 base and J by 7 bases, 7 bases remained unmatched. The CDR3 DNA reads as TGCAGTGCTAGAGCCCTAGCGGGAGACTGGAATGAGCAGTTCTTC. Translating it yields CSARALAGDWNEQFF.

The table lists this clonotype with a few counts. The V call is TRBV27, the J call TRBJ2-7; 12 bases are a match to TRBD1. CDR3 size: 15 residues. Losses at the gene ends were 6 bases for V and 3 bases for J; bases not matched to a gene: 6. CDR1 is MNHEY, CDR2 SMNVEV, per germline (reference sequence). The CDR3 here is CASRAGTGGFYEQYF. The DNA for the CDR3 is TGTGCCAGCAGAGCCGGGACAGGGGGCTTCTACGAGCAGTACTTC.

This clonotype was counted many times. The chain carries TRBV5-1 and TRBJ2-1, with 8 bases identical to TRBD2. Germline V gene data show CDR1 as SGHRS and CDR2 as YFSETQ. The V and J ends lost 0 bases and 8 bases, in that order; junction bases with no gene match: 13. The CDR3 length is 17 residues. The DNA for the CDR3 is TGCGCCAGCAGCTTGGAGCTACGGGGGGGCCATATTTATGAGCAGTTCTTC. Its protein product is CASSLELRGGHIYEQFF.

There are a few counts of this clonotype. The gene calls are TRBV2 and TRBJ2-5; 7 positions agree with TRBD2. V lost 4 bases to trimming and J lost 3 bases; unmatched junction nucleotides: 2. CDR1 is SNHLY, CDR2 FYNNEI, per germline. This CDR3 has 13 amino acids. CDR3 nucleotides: TGTGCCAGCAGTGGCGGGGGAGAAGAGACCCAGTACTTC. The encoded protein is CASSGGGEETQYF.

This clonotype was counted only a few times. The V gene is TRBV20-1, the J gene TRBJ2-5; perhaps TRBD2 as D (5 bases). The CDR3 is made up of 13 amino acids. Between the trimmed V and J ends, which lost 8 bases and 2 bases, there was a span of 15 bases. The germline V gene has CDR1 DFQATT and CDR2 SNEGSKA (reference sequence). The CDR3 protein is CSRGGSRQETQYF. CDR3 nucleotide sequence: TGCAGTCGGGGTGGTAGCAGACAAGAGACCCAGTACTTC.

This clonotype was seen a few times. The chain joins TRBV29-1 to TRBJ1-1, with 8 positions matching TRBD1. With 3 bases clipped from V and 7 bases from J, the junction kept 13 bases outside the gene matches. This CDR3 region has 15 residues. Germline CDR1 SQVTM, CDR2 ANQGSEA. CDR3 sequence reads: CSVEDRAGGRYEAFF. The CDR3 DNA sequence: TGCAGCGTTGAGGACAGGGCCGGTGGCAGATATGAAGCTTTCTTT.

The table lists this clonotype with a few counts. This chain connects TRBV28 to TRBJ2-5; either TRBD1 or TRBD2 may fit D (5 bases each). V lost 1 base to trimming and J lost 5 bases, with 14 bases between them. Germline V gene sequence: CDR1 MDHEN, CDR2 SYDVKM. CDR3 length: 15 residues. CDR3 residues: CASSLSGPSWETQYF. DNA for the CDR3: TGTGCCAGCAGTTTATCGGGGCCCTCCTGGGAGACCCAGTACTTC.

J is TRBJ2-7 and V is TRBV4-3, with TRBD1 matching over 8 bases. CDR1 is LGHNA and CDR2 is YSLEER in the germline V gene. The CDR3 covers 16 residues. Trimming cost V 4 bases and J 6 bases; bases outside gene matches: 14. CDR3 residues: CASSPAFGTGAVEQYF. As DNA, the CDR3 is TGCGCCAGCAGCCCCGCGTTCGGGACAGGTGCCGTCGAGCAGTACTTC.

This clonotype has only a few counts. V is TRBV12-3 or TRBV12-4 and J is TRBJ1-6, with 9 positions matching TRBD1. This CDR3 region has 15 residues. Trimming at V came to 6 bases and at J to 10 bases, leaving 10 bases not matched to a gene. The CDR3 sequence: CASSTTGTGTSPLHF. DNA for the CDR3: TGTGCCAGCAGCACCACCGGGACAGGGACCTCACCCCTCCACTTT.

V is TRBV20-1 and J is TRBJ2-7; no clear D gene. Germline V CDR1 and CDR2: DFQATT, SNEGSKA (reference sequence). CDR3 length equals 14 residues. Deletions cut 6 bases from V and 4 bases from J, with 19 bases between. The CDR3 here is CSAKDVPTRYEQYF. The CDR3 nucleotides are TGCAGTGCCAAGGATGTCCCCACCCGATACGAGCAGTACTTC.

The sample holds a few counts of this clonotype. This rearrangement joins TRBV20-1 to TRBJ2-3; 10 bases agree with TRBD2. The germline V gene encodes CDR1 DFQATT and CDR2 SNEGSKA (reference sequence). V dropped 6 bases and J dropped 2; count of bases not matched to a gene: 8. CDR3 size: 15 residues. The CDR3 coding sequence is TGCAGTGCCAGTCATAGCGGGAGGACCACAGATACGCAGTATTTT. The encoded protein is CSASHSGRTTDTQYF.

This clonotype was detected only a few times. CDR3: CASSFRRTDQETQYF. In DNA, the CDR3 is TGTGCCAGCAGTTTCCGCCGGACGGACCAAGAGACCCAGTACTTC. The rearrangement joins TRBV12-3 or TRBV12-4 to TRBJ2-5; D remains ambiguous. V lost 3 bases to trimming and J lost 0 bases, with 11 bases between them. CDR3 size: 15 residues.

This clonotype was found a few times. CDR3 in amino acids: CASHPGTSEYNEQFF. DNA for the CDR3: TGTGCCAGCCATCCCGGGACTAGCGAATACAATGAGCAGTTCTTC. The chain links TRBV11-2 to TRBJ2-1; 10 bases line up with TRBD2. This CDR3 has 15 residues. The V gene end was trimmed by 8 bases and the J gene end by 4 bases; junction bases not matched to a gene: 8. The V gene's germline CDR1 is SGHAT and CDR2 FQNNGV.

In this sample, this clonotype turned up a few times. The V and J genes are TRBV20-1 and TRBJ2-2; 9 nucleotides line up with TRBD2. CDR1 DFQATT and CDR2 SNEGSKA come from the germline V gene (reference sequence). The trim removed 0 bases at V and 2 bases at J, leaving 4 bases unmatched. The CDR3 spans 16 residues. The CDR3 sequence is CSARDRLAGNTGELFF. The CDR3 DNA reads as TGCAGTGCTAGAGATCGCCTAGCGGGAAACACCGGGGAGCTGTTTTTT.

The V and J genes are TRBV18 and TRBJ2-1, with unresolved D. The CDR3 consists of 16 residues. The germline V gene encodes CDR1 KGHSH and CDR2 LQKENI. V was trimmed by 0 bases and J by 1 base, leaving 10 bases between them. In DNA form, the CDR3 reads TGTGCCAGCTCACCACCGAACAGAGCTTCCTACAATGAGCAGTTCTTC. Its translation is CASSPPNRASYNEQFF.

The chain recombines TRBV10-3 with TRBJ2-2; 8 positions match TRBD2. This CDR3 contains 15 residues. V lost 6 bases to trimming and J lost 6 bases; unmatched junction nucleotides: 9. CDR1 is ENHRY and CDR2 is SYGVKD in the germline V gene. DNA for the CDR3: TGTGCCATCAGCACCGAGACTAGCGAATCCGGGGAGCTGTTTTTT. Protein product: CAISTETSESGELFF.

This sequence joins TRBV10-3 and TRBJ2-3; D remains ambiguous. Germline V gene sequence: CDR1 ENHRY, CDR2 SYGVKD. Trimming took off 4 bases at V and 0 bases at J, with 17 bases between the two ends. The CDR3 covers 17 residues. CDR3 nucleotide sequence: TGTGCCATCAGTGGAAAACCCGGCAGTGCGAGCACAGATACGCAGTATTTT. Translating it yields CAISGKPGSASTDTQYF.

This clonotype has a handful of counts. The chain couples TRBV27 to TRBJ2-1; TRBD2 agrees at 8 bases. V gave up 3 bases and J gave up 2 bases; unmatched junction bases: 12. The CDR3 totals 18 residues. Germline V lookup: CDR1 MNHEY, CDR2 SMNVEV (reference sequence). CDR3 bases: TGTGCCAGCAGTTTGTGGATCGCGGGACTAGGTCCCTACAATGAGCAGTTCTTC. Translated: CASSLWIAGLGPYNEQFF.

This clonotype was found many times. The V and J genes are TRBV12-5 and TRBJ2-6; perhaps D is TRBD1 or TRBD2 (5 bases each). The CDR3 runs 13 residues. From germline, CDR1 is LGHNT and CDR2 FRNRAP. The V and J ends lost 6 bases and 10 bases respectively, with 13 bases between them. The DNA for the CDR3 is TGTGCTAGTGGACCCGGGACGGGAAACGTCCTGACTTTC. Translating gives CASGPGTGNVLTF.

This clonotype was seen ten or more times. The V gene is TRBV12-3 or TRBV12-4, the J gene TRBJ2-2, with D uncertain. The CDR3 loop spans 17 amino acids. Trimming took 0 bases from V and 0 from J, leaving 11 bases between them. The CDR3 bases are TGTGCCAGCAGTTTAGCTTCAGGCCACTCGAACACCGGGGAGCTGTTTTTT. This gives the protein CASSLASGHSNTGELFF.

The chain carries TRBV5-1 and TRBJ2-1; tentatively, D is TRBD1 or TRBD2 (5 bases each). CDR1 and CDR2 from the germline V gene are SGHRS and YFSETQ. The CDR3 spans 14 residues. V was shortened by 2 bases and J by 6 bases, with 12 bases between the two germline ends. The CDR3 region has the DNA TGCGCCAGCAGCTTCACAGGAGGCCGCAATGAGCAGTTCTTC. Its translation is CASSFTGGRNEQFF.

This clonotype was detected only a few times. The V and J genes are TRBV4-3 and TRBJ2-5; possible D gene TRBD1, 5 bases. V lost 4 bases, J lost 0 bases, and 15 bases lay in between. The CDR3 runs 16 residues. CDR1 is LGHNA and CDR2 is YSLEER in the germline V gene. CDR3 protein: CASSPHASGYQETQYF. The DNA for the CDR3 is TGCGCCAGCAGCCCGCACGCTTCAGGGTACCAAGAGACCCAGTACTTC.

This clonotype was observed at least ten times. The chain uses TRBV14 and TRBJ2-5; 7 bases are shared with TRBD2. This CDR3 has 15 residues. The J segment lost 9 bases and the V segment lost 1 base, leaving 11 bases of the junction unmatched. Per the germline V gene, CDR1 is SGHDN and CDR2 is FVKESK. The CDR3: CASSQVSSGRGAQYF. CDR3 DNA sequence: TGTGCCAGCAGCCAAGTTTCTAGCGGAAGAGGAGCCCAGTACTTC.

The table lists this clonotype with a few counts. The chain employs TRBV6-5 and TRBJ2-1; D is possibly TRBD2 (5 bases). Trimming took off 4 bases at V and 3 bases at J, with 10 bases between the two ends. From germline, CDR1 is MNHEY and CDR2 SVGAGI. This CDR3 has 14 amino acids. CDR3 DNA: TGTGCCAGCAGTTCCTCCGGGATCTACAATGAGCAGTTCTTC. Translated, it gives CASSSSGIYNEQFF.

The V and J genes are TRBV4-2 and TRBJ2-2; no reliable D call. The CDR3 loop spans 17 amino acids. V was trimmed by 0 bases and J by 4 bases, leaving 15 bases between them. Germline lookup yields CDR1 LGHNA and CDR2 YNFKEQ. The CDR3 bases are TGTGCCAGCAGCCAAGATCCCCCCGGGTCGCGCACCGGGGAGCTGTTTTTT. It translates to CASSQDPPGSRTGELFF.